Described below is a single T cell receptor beta chain sequence and its context. The antigen is undetermined. There are 12 residues in the CDR3. CDR1 and CDR2 (germline): SQVTM, ANQGSEA. V lost 1 base, J lost 11 bases, and 8 bases stayed unmatched. This sample stems from a study of T-cell memory formation after mild COVID-19. About the study: Across donors, TCR clusters were largely donor specific.

Whole-study results and caveats: Pre-infection memory contained some responding clones, which suggested that cross-reactive memory had joined. CD4+ contracting clones were mainly CM and EM; CD8+ ones, EMRA.

5'RACE with constant-segment primers built TCRalpha and TCRbeta cDNA libraries with UMIs. MiXCR, run by TCRdb on the 5' RACE reads, gives a single entry per CDR3 protein. The sample comprises approximately 100,000 distinct CDR3 sequences, over 8.5% of which are singletons, and 40% rests with the top ten. Sequences were obtained from PBMCs or a T cell subset sorted from them (not recorded which). This receptor was taken from a man aged 18 to 30 who had mild COVID-19 (a few samples of this study predate the infection). Cell type and time point are not known. The rearrangement joins TRBV29-1 to TRBJ2-7; 7 bases map to TRBD1. The CDR3 bases are TGCAGCGTTGAAGGACAGGGAACGGTGAAGTACTTC. The encoded protein is CSVEGQGTVKYF.